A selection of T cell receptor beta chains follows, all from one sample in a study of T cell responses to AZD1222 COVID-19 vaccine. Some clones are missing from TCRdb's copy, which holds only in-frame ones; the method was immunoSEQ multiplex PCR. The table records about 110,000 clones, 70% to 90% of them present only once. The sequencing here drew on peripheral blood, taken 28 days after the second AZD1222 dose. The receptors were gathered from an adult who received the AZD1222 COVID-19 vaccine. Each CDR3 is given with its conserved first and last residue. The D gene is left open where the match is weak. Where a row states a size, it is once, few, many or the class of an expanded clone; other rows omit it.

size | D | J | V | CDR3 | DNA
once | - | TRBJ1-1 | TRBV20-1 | CSASGRSDTEAFF | TGCAGTGCTAGTGGTCGGTCGGACACTGAAGCTTTCTTT
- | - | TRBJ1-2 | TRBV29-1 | CSVGGGYGYTF | TGCAGCGTTGGAGGGGGGTATGGCTACACCTTC
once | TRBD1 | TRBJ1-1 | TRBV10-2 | CASSAETGLGTEAFF | TGCGCCAGCAGTGCGGAGACAGGGCTGGGCACTGAAGCTTTCTTT
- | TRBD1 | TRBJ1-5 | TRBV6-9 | CASSYGNPGTGSNQPQHF | TGTGCCAGCAGTTACGGGAATCCCGGGACAGGTAGCAATCAGCCCCAGCATTTT
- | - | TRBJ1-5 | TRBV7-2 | CASSLAPFSNQPQHF | TGTGCCAGCAGCTTAGCCCCCTTTAGCAATCAGCCCCAGCATTTT
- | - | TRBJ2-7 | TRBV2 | CASGDTHSYEQYF | TGTGCCAGCGGGGACACCCACTCCTACGAGCAGTACTTC
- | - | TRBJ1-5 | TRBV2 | CASSEEGGSNQHF | TGTGCCAGCAGTGAAGAGGGGGGCTCAAACCAGCATTTT
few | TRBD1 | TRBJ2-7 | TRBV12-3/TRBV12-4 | CASSGQGAGEQYF | TGTGCCAGCAGTGGACAGGGGGCGGGCGAGCAGTACTTC
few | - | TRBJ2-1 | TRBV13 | CASSRQVLYEQFF | TGTGCCAGCAGCCGACAAGTCCTCTATGAGCAGTTCTTC
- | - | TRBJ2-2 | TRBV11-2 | CASNWGGLRGIGELFF | TGTGCCAGCAACTGGGGGGGCCTGAGGGGCATCGGGGAGCTGTTTTTT
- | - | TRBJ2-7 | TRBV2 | CASGPGYEQYF | TGTGCCAGCGGCCCCGGCTACGAGCAGTACTTC
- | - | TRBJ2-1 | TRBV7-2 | CASSPIPQTAYNEQFF | TGTGCCAGCAGCCCCATACCCCAGACCGCCTACAATGAGCAGTTCTTC
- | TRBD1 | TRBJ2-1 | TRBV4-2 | CASSHEPQGVSYNEQFF | TGTGCCAGCAGCCACGAGCCACAGGGGGTTTCCTACAATGAGCAGTTCTTC
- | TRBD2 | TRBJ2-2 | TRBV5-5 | CASSLWLAGGNTGELFF | TGTGCCAGCAGCTTGTGGCTAGCGGGGGGCAACACCGGGGAGCTGTTTTTT
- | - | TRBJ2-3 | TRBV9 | CASSVATLDTQYF | TGTGCCAGCAGCGTAGCTACCTTAGATACGCAGTATTTT
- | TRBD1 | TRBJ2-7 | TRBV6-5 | CASRFTGQVGSYEQYF | TGTGCCAGCCGTTTCACGGGACAGGTAGGATCCTACGAGCAGTACTTC
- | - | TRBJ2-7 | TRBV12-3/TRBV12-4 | CASSPRPTYEQYF | TGTGCCAGCAGTCCCCGCCCGACCTACGAGCAGTACTTC
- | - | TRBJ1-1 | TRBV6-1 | CASSEEETEAFF | TGTGCCAGCAGTGAAGAGGAGACTGAAGCTTTCTTT
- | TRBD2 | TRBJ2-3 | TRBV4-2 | CASSQDASGISGGTQYF | TGTGCCAGCAGCCAAGATGCTAGCGGGATCTCCGGAGGTACGCAGTATTTT
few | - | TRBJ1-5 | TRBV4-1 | CASSQEVVRSNQPQHF | TGCGCCAGCAGCCAAGAGGTAGTACGGAGCAATCAGCCCCAGCATTTT
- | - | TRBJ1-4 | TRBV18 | CASSPVGQAPSTNEKLFF | TGTGCCAGCTCACCAGTGGGGCAGGCTCCTTCAACTAATGAAAAACTGTTTTTT
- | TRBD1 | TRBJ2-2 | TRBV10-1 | CASLDRALTNSLETGELFF | TGCGCCAGCCTGGACAGGGCTTTAACTAACTCCTTAGAGACCGGGGAGCTGTTTTTT
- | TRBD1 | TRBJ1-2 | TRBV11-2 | CASSLDGAGGHTF | TGTGCCAGCAGCTTAGATGGGGCAGGGGGCCACACCTTC
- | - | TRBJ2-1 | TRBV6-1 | CASSEDRASYNEQFF | TGTGCCAGCAGTGAAGACAGGGCTTCCTACAATGAGCAGTTCTTC
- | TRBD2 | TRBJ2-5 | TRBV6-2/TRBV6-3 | CASSWASGPQETQYF | TGTGCCAGCAGTTGGGCTAGCGGCCCCCAAGAGACCCAGTACTTC
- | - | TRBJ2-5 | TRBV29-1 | CSVEGRVGETQYF | TGCAGCGTTGAAGGACGGGTGGGGGAGACCCAGTACTTC
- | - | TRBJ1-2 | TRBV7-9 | CASSLSVDNYGYTF | TGTGCCAGCAGCTTATCTGTGGATAACTATGGCTACACCTTC
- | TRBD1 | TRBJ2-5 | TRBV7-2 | CASSSGTGGIRETQYF | TGTGCCAGCAGCTCAGGGACAGGGGGTATTCGAGAGACCCAGTACTTC
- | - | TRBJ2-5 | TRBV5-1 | CASSLATGRQETQYF | TGCGCCAGCAGCTTAGCGACGGGGAGACAAGAGACCCAGTACTTC
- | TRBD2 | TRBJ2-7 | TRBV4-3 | CASSQSLAGEFEQYF | TGCGCCAGCAGCCAATCACTAGCGGGGGAATTCGAGCAGTACTTC
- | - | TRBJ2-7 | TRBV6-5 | CASSYSGSYEQYF | TGTGCCAGCAGTTACTCGGGGTCTTACGAGCAGTACTTC
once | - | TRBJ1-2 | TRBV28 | CASSPRFNYGYTF | TGTGCCAGCAGTCCCAGATTCAACTATGGCTACACCTTC
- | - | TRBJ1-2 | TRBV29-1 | CSVAGRANYGYTF | TGCAGCGTCGCCGGCAGGGCTAACTATGGCTACACCTTC
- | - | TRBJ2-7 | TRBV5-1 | CASSFSPSPNYEQYF | TGCGCCAGCAGCTTCTCCCCCAGTCCCAACTACGAGCAGTACTTC
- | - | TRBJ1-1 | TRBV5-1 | CASSLRQATNTEAFF | TGCGCCAGCAGCTTAAGACAGGCCACAAACACTGAAGCTTTCTTT
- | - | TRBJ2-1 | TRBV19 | CASSPDGYNEQFF | TGTGCCAGTAGTCCGGACGGATACAATGAGCAGTTCTTC
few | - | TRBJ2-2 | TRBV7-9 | CASSLGGASTGELFF | TGTGCCAGCAGCTTGGGCGGGGCTTCCACCGGGGAGCTGTTTTTT
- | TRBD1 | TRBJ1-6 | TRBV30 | CAWKMTGAEYNSPLHF | TGTGCCTGGAAGATGACAGGGGCAGAATATAATTCACCCCTCCACTTT
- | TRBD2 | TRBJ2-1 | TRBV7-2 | CASSPQGAGGRNEQFF | TGTGCCAGCAGCCCCCAGGGAGCGGGGGGGCGGAATGAGCAGTTCTTC
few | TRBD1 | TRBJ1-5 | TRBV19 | CASSLGQGYSNQPQHF | TGTGCCAGTAGTTTGGGACAGGGGTATAGCAATCAGCCCCAGCATTTT
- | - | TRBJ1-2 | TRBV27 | CASSIGRTLYGYTF | TGTGCCAGCTCTATAGGGCGGACCCTCTATGGCTACACCTTC
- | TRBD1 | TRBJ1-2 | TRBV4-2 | CASSQEVGGTGYGYTF | TGTGCCAGCAGCCAAGAAGTAGGAGGGACAGGCTATGGCTACACCTTC
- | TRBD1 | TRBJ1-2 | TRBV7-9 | CASSLLDRGSGYTF | TGTGCCAGCAGCTTACTGGACAGGGGATCTGGCTACACCTTC
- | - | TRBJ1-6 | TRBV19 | CATAGGPVVSSPLHF | TGTGCCACCGCGGGGGGCCCGGTGGTTAGCTCACCCCTCCACTTT
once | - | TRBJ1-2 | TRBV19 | CASTISWGRGSNYGYTF | TGTGCCAGTACCATAAGCTGGGGGCGGGGATCCAACTATGGCTACACCTTC
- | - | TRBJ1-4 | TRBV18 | CASSASATNEKLFF | TGTGCCAGCTCAGCGTCGGCAACTAATGAAAAACTGTTTTTT
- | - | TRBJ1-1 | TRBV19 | CASKGREDTEAFF | TGTGCCAGTAAGGGCAGGGAGGACACTGAAGCTTTCTTT
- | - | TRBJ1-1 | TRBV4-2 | CASSQDIPAGLNTEAFF | TGTGCCAGCAGCCAAGACATTCCGGCCGGATTGAACACTGAAGCTTTCTTT